Each of the 8 T cell receptor beta chains below was sequenced from the same sample in a study of neurological immune-mediated disorders. TCRdb reprocessed the 5' RACE reads with MiXCR, giving one entry per CDR3 protein. Among some 50,000 distinct CDR3 sequences listed, around a sixth were seen once. The source material was PBMCs. The receptors were sampled from a man aged 60 to 69 in good health.

This clonotype has a count of ten or more. The rearrangement joins TRBV5-1 to TRBJ2-5; no firm D call. The germline V gene has CDR1 SGHRS and CDR2 YFSETQ. The CDR3 loop spans 14 amino acids. V was shortened by 3 bases and J by 2 bases, with 11 bases between the two germline ends. CDR3 residues: CASSSKDGQETQYF. In DNA form, the CDR3 reads TGCGCCAGCAGCTCGAAGGACGGGCAAGAGACCCAGTACTTC.

This clonotype was counted at least ten times. The chain carries TRBV28 and TRBJ2-5, with 7 bases fitting TRBD2. V shed 6 bases, J shed 1 base, and the junction held 8 bases outside the gene matches. The CDR3 has 15 amino acids. Germline CDR1 MDHEN, CDR2 SYDVKM. CDR3 residues: CASSPPGGLQETQYF. In DNA form, the CDR3 reads TGTGCCAGCAGCCCACCGGGGGGTCTCCAAGAGACCCAGTACTTC.

The rearrangement joins TRBV7-9 to TRBJ1-6, with D possibly matching TRBD1 (6 bases). The V end was cut by 6 bases, the J end by 7 bases, with 10 bases between. Germline V lookup: CDR1 SEHNR, CDR2 FQNEAQ (reference sequence). This CDR3 spans 13 amino acids. Here the CDR3 reads CASSSTGNSPLHF. CDR3 coding DNA: TGTGCCAGCAGTTCCACAGGGAATTCACCCCTCCACTTT.

This clonotype came up many times. This chain uses TRBV2 with TRBJ2-7, with D perhaps assigned TRBD1 or TRBD2 (5 bases each). V shed 8 bases and J shed 4 bases, with 15 bases lying between them. CDR1 is SNHLY and CDR2 is FYNNEI in the germline V gene. The CDR3 contains 13 residues. The CDR3 DNA sequence: TGTGCCAGCGGGTTTACCGGGACGTACGAGCAGTACTTC. Amino acid sequence: CASGFTGTYEQYF.

This clonotype has ten or more counts. The chain combines TRBV7-3 with TRBJ2-3, with D possibly matching TRBD2 (7 bases). The V end was cut by 1 base, the J end by 5 bases, with 13 bases between. CDR3 length: 15 amino acids. Per the germline V gene, CDR1 is SGHTA and CDR2 is FQGTGA. DNA for the CDR3: TGTGCCAGCAGCTTAAGCGGGGGCGGGGTAGATACGCAGTATTTT. It translates to CASSLSGGGVDTQYF.

This clonotype was counted a few times. A much larger clonotype is one base distant, so this may be a read error. The DNA of the CDR3 is TGTGCCAGCTGTTTAGGAGGGCTAGCGGGAGGTTACAATGAGCAGTTCTTC. Its protein product is CASCLGGLAGGYNEQFF. This chain connects TRBV12-3 or TRBV12-4 to TRBJ2-1, with 11 bases matching TRBD2. This CDR3 has 17 residues.

This clonotype was counted at least ten times. V and J are TRBV5-5 and TRBJ2-1; D not resolved. The V end was cut by 0 bases, the J end by 0 bases, with 7 bases between. This CDR3 comprises 15 residues. Germline V gene lookup returns CDR1 SGHKS and CDR2 YYEKEE (reference sequence). The CDR3 sequence: CASSLDGGSYNEQFF. The CDR3 nucleotides are TGTGCCAGCAGCTTGGACGGCGGCTCCTACAATGAGCAGTTCTTC.

The table lists this clonotype with many counts. This rearrangement joins TRBV20-1 to TRBJ2-5, with D hard to call. The CDR3 spans 13 residues. Germline CDR1 is DFQATT and CDR2 is SNEGSKA (reference sequence). V was trimmed by 3 bases and J by 2 bases, leaving 10 bases between them. CDR3: CSASPGNQETQYF. CDR3 sequence (DNA): TGCAGTGCTAGTCCTGGCAATCAAGAGACCCAGTACTTC.